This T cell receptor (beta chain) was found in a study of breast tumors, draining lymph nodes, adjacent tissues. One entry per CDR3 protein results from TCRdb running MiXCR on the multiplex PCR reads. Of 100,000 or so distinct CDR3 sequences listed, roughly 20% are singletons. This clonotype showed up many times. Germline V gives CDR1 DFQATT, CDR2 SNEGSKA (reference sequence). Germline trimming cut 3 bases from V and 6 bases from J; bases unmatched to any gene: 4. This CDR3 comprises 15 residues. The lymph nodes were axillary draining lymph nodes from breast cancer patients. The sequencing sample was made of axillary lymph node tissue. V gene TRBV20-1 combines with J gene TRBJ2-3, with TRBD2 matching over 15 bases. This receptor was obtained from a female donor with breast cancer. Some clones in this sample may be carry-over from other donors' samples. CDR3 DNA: TGCAGTGCTAGGGGACTAGCGGGGGGTTCGGATACGCAGTATTTT. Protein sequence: CSARGLAGGSDTQYF.